The 28 T cell receptor beta chains presented below share a single source sample, sequenced in a study of blood T cell repertoires in COVID-19. Produced via immunoSEQ multiplex PCR; TCRdb's table is partial and in-frame only. The table has about 170,000 clones, roughly 81% seen once. The specimen sequenced was peripheral blood. Receptors originate from a man aged 35 to 55 who had recovered from COVID-19.

The rearrangement joins TRBV4-2 to TRBJ2-3, with 13 bases aligning to TRBD2. V shed 2 bases and J 4 bases; nucleotides not matched to a gene: 0. Germline CDR1 LGHNA, CDR2 YNFKEQ. The CDR3 runs 15 residues. In DNA, the CDR3 is TGTGCCAGCAGCCAAACTAGCGGGGGGGCAGATACGCAGTATTTT. This translates into CASSQTSGGADTQYF.

J is TRBJ1-1 and V is TRBV2; unclear D gene. The germline CDR1 and CDR2 sequences are SNHLY and FYNNEI. CDR3 length equals 14 residues. V was cut by 8 bases and J by 0 bases, with 13 bases left in between. As DNA, the CDR3 is TGTGCCAGCCCCGCGAGGGTTATGAACACTGAAGCTTTCTTT. Its translation is CASPARVMNTEAFF.

The chain is built from TRBV7-9 and TRBJ2-7; no clear D gene. Germline V gene lookup returns CDR1 SEHNR and CDR2 FQNEAQ (reference sequence). V lost 7 bases, J lost 6 bases, and 13 bases lay in between. This CDR3 is 12 amino acids long. The CDR3: CASTLLEPEQYF. In DNA, the CDR3 is TGTGCCAGCACCCTTCTGGAGCCCGAGCAGTACTTC.

The V call is TRBV2, the J call TRBJ2-7; D gene uncertain. The germline V and J ends were trimmed by 2 bases and 2 bases, with 7 bases remaining between them. From germline, CDR1 is SNHLY and CDR2 FYNNEI. The length of the CDR3 is 13 residues. CDR3 in DNA: TGTGCCAGCAGTGAACGGCAGGCCTACGAGCAGTACTTC. Its protein product is CASSERQAYEQYF.

This clone was observed once. This chain links TRBV30 with TRBJ2-7; the D gene is possibly TRBD2 (5 bases). The CDR3 is made up of 13 amino acids. The V gene's germline CDR1 is GTSNPN and CDR2 SVGIG (reference sequence). The CDR3 spells CAGGSDVSYEQYF. CDR3 coding DNA: TGTGCTGGAGGTTCGGACGTCTCCTACGAGCAGTACTTC.

This clone turned up a few times. CDR3 in DNA: TGTGCCAGCAGCTGGGCAGGGGGGAACCTCAGGTCCCTCTCCTACGAGCAGTACTTC. Translating gives CASSWAGGNLRSLSYEQYF. The gene calls are TRBV5-5 and TRBJ2-7, with D possibly TRBD1 on 7 matching bases. CDR3 length: 19 amino acids. Germline V gene sequence: CDR1 SGHKS, CDR2 YYEKEE (reference sequence). V lost 3 bases and J lost 0, with 25 bases in between.

The V and J genes are TRBV5-1 and TRBJ1-3; 11 bases line up with TRBD1. CDR1 SGHRS and CDR2 YFSETQ come from the germline V gene. The CDR3 extends over 14 amino acids. Trimming took 0 bases from V and 7 from J; bases not matched to a gene: 0. The CDR3 protein is CASSLGDRGNTIYF. The DNA for the CDR3 is TGCGCCAGCAGCTTGGGGGACAGGGGGAACACCATATATTTT. The complete variable domain, with remaining parts taken from reference TRBV5-1 and TRBJ1-3, reads KAGVTQTPRYLIKTRGQQVTLSCSPISGHRSVSWYQQTPGQGLQFLFEYFSETQRNKGNFPGRFSGRQFSNSRSEMNVSTLELGDSALYLCASSLGDRGNTIYFGEGSWLTVV.

The rearrangement uses TRBV29-1 and TRBJ1-1; 8 bases fit TRBD1. Trimming cost V 6 bases and J 5 bases; bases outside gene matches: 2. Germline V gene lookup returns CDR1 SQVTM and CDR2 ANQGSEA. This CDR3 has 11 residues. In nucleotides, the CDR3 is TGCAGCGTGGACAGGGCGACTGAAGCTTTCTTT. It specifies CSVDRATEAFF.

This clone was seen a handful of times. The rearrangement links TRBV27 to TRBJ1-1; unclear D gene. V shed 8 bases and J shed 0 bases, with 16 bases lying between them. Looked up from germline, CDR1 is MNHEY and CDR2 is SMNVEV (reference sequence). The CDR3 sequence is 15 residues long. CDR3 nucleotide sequence: TGTGCCAGCTCCACGGGGAGGGTTATGAACACTGAAGCTTTCTTT. Protein sequence: CASSTGRVMNTEAFF.

CDR3 nucleotides: TGTGCCAGTAGTTCGACAGGGGGCGCCCAGTACGAGCAGTACTTC. It yields the protein CASSSTGGAQYEQYF. The chain combines TRBV19 with TRBJ2-7; 10 positions match TRBD1. This CDR3 is built from 15 residues. Germline values: CDR1 LNHDA, CDR2 SQIVND (reference sequence). The junction had 8 bases not matched to a gene; V was cut back by 5 bases and J by 4 bases.

The chain couples TRBV10-3 to TRBJ1-4; D call uncertain. Per germline, CDR1 ENHRY and CDR2 SYGVKD. The V gene lost 3 bases and the J gene lost 4 bases, with 3 bases spanning the gap. The CDR3 extends over 12 amino acids. This chain's CDR3 is CAISDNNEKLFF. The CDR3 region has the DNA TGTGCCATCAGTGACAATAATGAAAAACTGTTTTTT.

The chain has TRBV6-6 and TRBJ2-7; 10 bases match TRBD1. Losses at the gene ends were 6 bases for V and 7 bases for J; bases not matched to a gene: 9. The germline V gene has CDR1 MNHNY and CDR2 SVGAGI (reference sequence). The CDR3 extends over 14 amino acids. The CDR3 coding sequence is TGTGCCAGCAGGCCGCGACAGGGGGCAGGGGAGCAGTACTTC. Its protein product is CASRPRQGAGEQYF.

The chain is built from TRBV28 and TRBJ2-1; D unresolved. This CDR3 comprises 12 residues. The germline V and J ends were trimmed by 1 base and 7 bases, with 5 bases remaining between them. Looked up from germline, CDR1 is MDHEN and CDR2 is SYDVKM. CDR3 loop: CASSLSVNEQFF. The CDR3 nucleotides are TGTGCCAGCAGTTTATCGGTTAATGAGCAGTTCTTC. The full variable domain, its missing parts supplied by reference TRBV28 and TRBJ2-1, is DVKVTQSSRYLVKRTGEKVFLECVQDMDHENMFWYRQDPGLGLRLIYFSYDVKMKEKGDIPEGYSVSREKKERFSLILESASTNQTSMYLCASSLSVNEQFFGPGTRLTVL.

J is TRBJ2-7 and V is TRBV27; TRBD1 matches at 9 bases. The CDR3 covers 18 residues. Germline lookup yields CDR1 MNHEY and CDR2 SMNVEV (reference sequence). Trimming at V came to 5 bases and at J to 2 bases, leaving 16 bases not matched to a gene. CDR3 residues: CASSPIAVGTGPPYEQYF. The CDR3 nucleotides are TGTGCCAGCAGTCCCATAGCTGTAGGGACAGGGCCCCCCTACGAGCAGTACTTC.

The chain recombines TRBV4-2 with TRBJ1-1, with D unresolved. From germline, CDR1 is LGHNA and CDR2 YNFKEQ. Trimming cost V 2 bases and J 5 bases, with 15 bases left between them. There are 15 residues in the CDR3. This chain's CDR3 is CASSQPREVGTEAFF. CDR3 nucleotide sequence: TGTGCCAGCAGCCAACCCCGGGAGGTCGGAACTGAAGCTTTCTTT.

This clone was counted a few times. The chain joins TRBV9 to TRBJ1-2; 7 bases align to TRBD1. The CDR3 loop spans 11 amino acids. Germline lookup yields CDR1 SGDLS and CDR2 YYNGEE. V was clipped by 7 bases and J by 8 bases; unmatched bases: 5. CDR3 sequence: CASGTGVGYTF. In nucleotides, the CDR3 is TGTGCCAGCGGAACAGGGGTGGGCTACACCTTC.

The chain has TRBV18 and TRBJ1-4, with D possibly being TRBD1 (5 bases). The germline gives CDR1 KGHSH, CDR2 LQKENI. Trimming cost V 4 bases and J 8 bases, with 11 bases left between them. The CDR3 consists of 13 residues. The CDR3: CASSQGLQEKLFF. The DNA for the CDR3 is TGTGCCAGCTCACAGGGGTTGCAGGAAAAACTGTTTTTT.

The V call is TRBV7-2, the J call TRBJ1-5, with a weak D call TRBD1 (6 bases). This CDR3 is 16 amino acids long. V was clipped by 4 bases and J by 7 bases, with 20 bases between them. Germline loops: CDR1 SGHTA, CDR2 FQGNSA. CDR3 bases: TGTGCCAGCAGCTCAACCGGACAGTTAGGTCGCCAGCCCCAGCATTTT. Translated: CASSSTGQLGRQPQHF.

The chain is built from TRBV5-4 and TRBJ1-6, with D hard to call. Trimming stripped 4 bases from V and 8 bases from J, with 16 bases between. The germline V gene encodes CDR1 SGHNT and CDR2 YYREEE (reference sequence). This CDR3 region has 15 residues. CDR3 nucleotides: TGTGCCAGCAGCATATCGGCGAGGTATGATTCACCCCTCCACTTT. This sequence encodes CASSISARYDSPLHF.

The chain links TRBV30 to TRBJ1-4, with 9 bases fitting TRBD1. The germline gives CDR1 GTSNPN, CDR2 SVGIG (reference sequence). Germline trimming cut 0 bases from V and 7 bases from J; bases unmatched to any gene: 9. This CDR3 has 16 residues. In DNA form, the CDR3 reads TGTGCCTGGAGTGTATGGACAGGGGAAAAGAGTGAAAAACTGTTTTTT. It specifies CAWSVWTGEKSEKLFF.

This clone was detected only a few times. The chain combines TRBV14 with TRBJ1-1, with D uncertain. Germline assignment: CDR1 SGHDN and CDR2 FVKESK. This CDR3 has 12 residues. The V end was cut by 8 bases, the J end by 5 bases, with 12 bases between. CDR3 sequence: CASREGTTEAFF. CDR3 DNA: TGTGCCAGCCGAGAGGGAACGACTGAAGCTTTCTTT.

This chain connects TRBV12-3 or TRBV12-4 to TRBJ2-4, with D possibly matching TRBD2 (7 bases). The CDR3 extends over 13 amino acids. V lost 6 bases to trimming and J lost 6 bases, with 12 bases between them. The CDR3 DNA follows: TGTGCCAGCAGGGGGGGGGCGCGAAACATTCAGTACTTC. Its translation is CASRGGARNIQYF.

J is TRBJ1-3 and V is TRBV29-1; no definite D call. CDR3 length equals 14 residues. The V end was cut by 0 bases, the J end by 4 bases, with 10 bases between. CDR1 and CDR2 from the germline V gene are SQVTM and ANQGSEA. The CDR3, as DNA: TGCAGCGTTGAAGAACAAGTGGGCGGAAACACCATATATTTT. It yields the protein CSVEEQVGGNTIYF.

This sequence joins TRBV6-2 or TRBV6-3 and TRBJ2-1; TRBD2 matches 9 bases. The J segment lost 5 bases and the V segment lost 6 bases, leaving 2 bases of the junction unmatched. CDR1 MNHEY and CDR2 SVGEGT come from the germline V gene. The CDR3 has 13 amino acids. The DNA for the CDR3 is TGTGCCAGCAGGCCTAGCGGGAACAATGAGCAGTTCTTC. Amino acids: CASRPSGNNEQFF.

The chain recombines TRBV4-3 with TRBJ2-5, with a possible D match to TRBD2 (7 bases). The germline CDR1 and CDR2 sequences are LGHNA and YSLEER. The V end was cut by 0 bases, the J end by 4 bases, with 15 bases between. The CDR3 is 16 amino acids. CDR3 in DNA: TGCGCCAGCAGCCAAGAGTTGGGGGGGGGCCGAGAGACCCAGTACTTC. Translation: CASSQELGGGRETQYF.

The rearrangement links TRBV7-2 to TRBJ1-2, with TRBD1 matching over 8 bases. CDR1 is SGHTA and CDR2 is FQGNSA in the germline V gene. Trimming at V came to 0 bases and at J to 7 bases, leaving 10 bases not matched to a gene. The CDR3 loop spans 16 amino acids. CDR3: CASSLAEWTGKVGYTF. DNA of the CDR3: TGTGCCAGCAGCTTAGCTGAGTGGACAGGGAAGGTTGGCTACACCTTC. The full variable domain, rest sourced from reference TRBV7-2 and TRBJ1-2, is GAGVSQSPSNKVTEKGKDVELRCDPISGHTALYWYRQSLGQGLEFLIYFQGNSAPDKSGLPSDRFSAERTGGSVSTLTIQRTQQEDSAVYLCASSLAEWTGKVGYTFGSGTRLTVV.

The chain employs TRBV11-3 and TRBJ1-1; D remains unclear. Trimming pared 4 bases from V and 5 bases from J, leaving 11 bases between. CDR1 and CDR2 (germline): SGHNT, YENEEA. The CDR3 has 13 amino acids. The CDR3 sequence is CASSSPKFTEAFF. CDR3 bases: TGTGCCAGCAGCTCCCCAAAATTTACTGAAGCTTTCTTT.

CDR3 sequence: CSVEGRGATQYF. The CDR3 DNA is TGCAGCGTTGAAGGGCGGGGGGCGACCCAGTACTTC. The V and J genes are TRBV29-1 and TRBJ2-5; 8 nucleotides line up with TRBD2. This CDR3 is built from 12 residues. The germline CDR1 and CDR2 sequences are SQVTM and ANQGSEA. J gave up 7 bases and V 1 base, and 2 bases lay outside the gene matches.